This T cell receptor beta chain comes out of a study of blood T cell repertoires in COVID-19. On the study more broadly: The United States, Italy and Spain supplied acute and convalescent COVID-19 samples. Sources were T cells, B-cell-depleted T cells, or PBMCs; the material itself was cDNA or gDNA.

Original handling: Estimates of nucleated cell counts were drawn from the amplification of reference gene primers. The assay was immunoSEQ multiplex PCR, and TCRdb's table has in-frame clones only and misses some. That table furnishes V, J and clone size, whereas the DNA furnished D and trimming. The profile covers roughly 100,000 clones, with 70% to 90% appearing a single time and less than 6.5% taken by the ten largest. In germline, CDR1 is LNHDA, CDR2 SQIVND (reference sequence). Trimming at V came to 6 bases and at J to 4 bases, leaving 12 bases not matched to a gene. The CDR3 totals 16 residues.

This chain joins TRBV19 and TRBJ1-3; TRBD1 aligns across 7 bases. Sequencing used peripheral blood. This TCR was recovered from a human donor in a cohort sampled during active COVID-19. CDR3 bases: TGTGCCAGTAGCCTTCGACAGGGACGATCCGGAAACACCATATATTTT. Translation gives CASSLRQGRSGNTIYF.